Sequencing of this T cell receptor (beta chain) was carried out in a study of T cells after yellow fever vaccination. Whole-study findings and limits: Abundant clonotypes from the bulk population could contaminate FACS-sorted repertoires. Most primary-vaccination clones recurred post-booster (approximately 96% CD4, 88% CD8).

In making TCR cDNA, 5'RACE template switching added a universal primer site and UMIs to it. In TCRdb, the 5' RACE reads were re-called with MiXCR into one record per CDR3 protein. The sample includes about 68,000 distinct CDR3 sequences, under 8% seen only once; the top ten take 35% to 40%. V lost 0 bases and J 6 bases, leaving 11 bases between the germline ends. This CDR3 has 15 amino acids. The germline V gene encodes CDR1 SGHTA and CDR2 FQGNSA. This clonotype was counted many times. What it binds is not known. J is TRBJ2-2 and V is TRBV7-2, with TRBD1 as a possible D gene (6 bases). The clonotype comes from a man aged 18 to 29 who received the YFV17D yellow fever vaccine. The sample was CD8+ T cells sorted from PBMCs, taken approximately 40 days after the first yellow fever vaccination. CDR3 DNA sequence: TGTGCCAGCAGCTTAGCCTCAGGGGCGGCCGGGGAGCTGTTTTTT. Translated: CASSLASGAAGELFF.